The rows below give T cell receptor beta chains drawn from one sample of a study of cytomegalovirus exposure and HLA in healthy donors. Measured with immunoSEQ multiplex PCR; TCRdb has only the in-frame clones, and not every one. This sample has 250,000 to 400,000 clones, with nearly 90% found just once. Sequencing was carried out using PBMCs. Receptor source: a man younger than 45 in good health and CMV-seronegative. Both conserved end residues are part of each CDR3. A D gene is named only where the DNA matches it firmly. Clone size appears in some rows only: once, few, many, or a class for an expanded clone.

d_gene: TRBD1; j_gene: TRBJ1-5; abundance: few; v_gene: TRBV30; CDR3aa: CAWSKQGFQPQHF; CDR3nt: TGTGCCTGGAGCAAACAGGGGTTTCAGCCCCAGCATTTT
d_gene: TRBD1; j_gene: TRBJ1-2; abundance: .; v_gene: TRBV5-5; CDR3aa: CASSSKSTGGNYGYTF; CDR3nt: TGTGCCAGCAGCTCAAAATCGACAGGGGGAAACTATGGCTACACCTTC
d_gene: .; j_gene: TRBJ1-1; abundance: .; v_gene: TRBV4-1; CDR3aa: CASSQYGGGFDTEAFF; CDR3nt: TGCGCCAGCAGCCAATATGGGGGGGGGTTTGACACTGAAGCTTTCTTT
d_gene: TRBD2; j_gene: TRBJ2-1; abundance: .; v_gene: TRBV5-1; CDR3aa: CASSLKAGGPHEQFF; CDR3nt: TGCGCCAGCAGCTTGAAGGCGGGGGGGCCCCATGAGCAGTTCTTC
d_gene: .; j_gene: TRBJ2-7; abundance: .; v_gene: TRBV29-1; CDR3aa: CSVERSYEQYF; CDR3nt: TGCAGCGTTGAGAGGTCCTACGAGCAGTACTTC
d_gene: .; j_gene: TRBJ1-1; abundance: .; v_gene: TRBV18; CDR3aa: CASSAGMGTEAFF; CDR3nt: TGTGCCAGCTCAGCGGGGATGGGCACTGAAGCTTTCTTT
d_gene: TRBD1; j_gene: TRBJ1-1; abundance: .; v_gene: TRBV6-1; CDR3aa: CASSKTGLNTEAFF; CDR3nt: TGTGCCAGCAGCAAGACAGGGTTGAACACTGAAGCTTTCTTT
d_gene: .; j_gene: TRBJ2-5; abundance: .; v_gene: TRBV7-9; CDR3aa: CASTHATSRETQYF; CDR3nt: TGTGCCAGCACCCACGCTACTAGCCGAGAGACCCAGTACTTC
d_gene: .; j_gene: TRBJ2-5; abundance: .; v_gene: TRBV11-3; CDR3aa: CASSSSPERRTQYF; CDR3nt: TGTGCCAGCAGCTCCAGCCCGGAAAGGAGGACCCAGTACTTC
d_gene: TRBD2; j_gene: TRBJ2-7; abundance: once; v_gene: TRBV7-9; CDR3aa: CASSFRTLSERGDYEQYF; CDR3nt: TGTGCCAGCAGCTTCCGGACACTCTCCGAGCGGGGGGACTACGAGCAGTACTTC
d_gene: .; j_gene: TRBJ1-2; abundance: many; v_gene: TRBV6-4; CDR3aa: CASSDGAGTYGYTF; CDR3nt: TGTGCCAGCAGTGACGGGGCAGGGACTTATGGCTACACCTTC
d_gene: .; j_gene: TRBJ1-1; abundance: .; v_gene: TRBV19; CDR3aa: CASRQVSATEAFF; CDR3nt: TGTGCCAGTAGGCAGGTGTCGGCCACTGAAGCTTTCTTT
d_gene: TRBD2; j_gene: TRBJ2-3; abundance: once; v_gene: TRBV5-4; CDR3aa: CASSQSQRGSTDTQYF; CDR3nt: TGTGCCAGCAGCCAAAGCCAGCGGGGGAGCACAGATACGCAGTATTTT
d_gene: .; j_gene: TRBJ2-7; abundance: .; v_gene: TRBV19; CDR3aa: CASSTQGQPYEQYF; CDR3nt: TGTGCCAGTAGTACCCAGGGGCAACCCTACGAGCAGTACTTC
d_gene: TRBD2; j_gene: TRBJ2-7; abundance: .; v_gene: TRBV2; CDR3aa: CASSELTSGGGYEQYF; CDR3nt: TGTGCCAGCAGTGAACTCACTAGCGGGGGGGGTTACGAGCAGTACTTC